This TCR beta chain was identified during a study of T cell repertoires in cytomegalovirus infection (dated by TCRdb to the late 2010s). Turning to the overall study: The peptide stimulations were aimed at well-studied HLA-B-restricted epitopes as well as recently identified HLA-C-restricted CMV epitopes, whose presentation resists viral immunomodulation. The HLA type of each donor mattered for the analysis, because public TCR beta signatures pointed to carriage of CMV infection along with the matching HLA type. The paper's findings and limits, for the study overall: Carriers of CMV infection plus the relevant HLA type were discriminated by the cumulative frequency of public TCR beta family members in the study cohort and in an independent roughly 370-donor cohort. The ex vivo response was dominated by HLA-C-restricted CMV-specific TCR beta clonotypes, and the single most frequent clonotype in two of eight donors was supplied by these HLA-C-restricted clonotypes.

The CDR1 and CDR2 encoded by the germline V gene are SGHAT and FQNNGV. Trimming costs V 5 bases and J 0 bases, and their ends lie 17 bases apart. The CDR3 covers 16 residues, taking in both the cysteine and the phenylalanine. Of the read, only the CDR3 DNA is kept; its 48 bases are in frame from base 1. Details on this clonotype: What this receptor recognizes is not known. Base qualities are not provided; no much larger clone lies one nucleotide away.

Sequencer: Illumina HiSeq 1500. Using fastp trimming at Q25 and MiXCR clonotype assembly, TCRdb reanalyzed the public sequencing data and kept in-frame beta chains. Rows with a matching CDR3 protein are joined into one entry that keeps the most common DNA and genes. This sample is represented by around 900,000 distinct CDR3 sequences; around 30% of them were singletons. More than 12% of the sample is taken by the ten largest. Per the publication, the treatment or condition label means: in vitro stimulation with specific CMV peptide epitopes to enrich CMV-specific T cells. The V and J segments used are TRBV11-2 and TRBJ2-7; TRBD1 is possibly the D segment (5 matching bases). The TCR was taken from a human donor in good health (CMV status not recorded). Some clones in this sample may be carry-over from other donors' samples. The sample was cultured CD8+ T cells from PBMCs, taken from culture after CMV antigen stimulation. The CDR3 here reads CASSTRQIFSSYEQYF. The DNA sequence follows: TGTGCCAGCAGCACCCGACAGATTTTTAGCTCCTACGAGCAGTACTTC. The CDR3 plus the reference TRBV11-2 and TRBJ2-7 genes for the other parts give the full variable domain: EAGVAQSPRYKIIEKRQSVAFWCNPISGHATLYWYQQILGQGPKLLIQFQNNGVVDDSQLPKDRFSAERLKGVDSTLKIQPAKLEDSAVYLCASSTRQIFSSYEQYFGPGTRLTVT.